The rows below give T cell receptor beta chains drawn from one sample of a study of T cell responses to AZD1222 COVID-19 vaccine. Only in-frame clones appear in the TCRdb table, and some are missing; sequencing was by immunoSEQ multiplex PCR. The sample contains about 150,000 clones, 92% of which appear only once. Source: peripheral blood, taken 28 days after the second AZD1222 dose. The origin of the receptors is an adult who received the AZD1222 COVID-19 vaccine. The CDR3 runs from the conserved cysteine through the conserved F or W. The order of the fields is V gene, D gene, clone size, J gene, CDR3 protein, CDR3 DNA. The D gene is left open where the match is weak. Rows give clone size only sometimes, using once, few, many, or a class for an expanded clone.

TRBV27,.,.,TRBJ1-5,CASSPAMLREGQPQHF,TGTGCCAGCAGTCCGGCAATGTTGAGGGAAGGCCAGCCCCAGCATTTT
TRBV2,.,once,TRBJ2-3,CASSGGETDTQYF,TGTGCCAGCAGTGGAGGGGAAACAGATACGCAGTATTTT
TRBV20-1,.,.,TRBJ1-2,CSARGYGYTF,TGCAGTGCTAGGGGGTATGGCTACACCTTC
TRBV27,.,.,TRBJ2-5,CASSLGMGVGETQYF,TGTGCCAGCAGTTTAGGGATGGGGGTCGGAGAGACCCAGTACTTC
TRBV25-1,TRBD2,once,TRBJ2-1,CASSEEWVAGVDEQFF,TGTGCCAGCAGTGAGGAGTGGGTAGCGGGAGTCGATGAGCAGTTCTTC
TRBV11-3,TRBD2,once,TRBJ2-1,CASSLGGREYNEQFF,TGTGCCAGCAGCTTAGGCGGGAGAGAGTACAATGAGCAGTTCTTC
TRBV7-3,TRBD1,.,TRBJ2-1,CASSLTGTVYNEQFF,TGTGCCAGCAGCCTTACCGGGACAGTCTACAATGAGCAGTTCTTC
TRBV29-1,TRBD1,.,TRBJ1-2,CSVDGPGQGAFGYTF,TGCAGCGTTGACGGTCCGGGACAGGGGGCTTTCGGCTACACCTTC
TRBV5-1,.,.,TRBJ1-1,CASSSNSLSNTEAFF,TGCGCCAGCAGCTCGAACAGCCTTTCGAACACTGAAGCTTTCTTT
TRBV5-1,TRBD1,.,TRBJ2-3,CASSLSSRGRITDTQYF,TGCGCCAGCAGCTTGTCCTCCAGGGGGCGCATCACAGATACGCAGTATTTT
TRBV12-5,.,once,TRBJ1-5,CASGLDGLENQPQHF,TGTGCTAGTGGTTTGGACGGGTTGGAGAATCAGCCCCAGCATTTT
TRBV5-1,TRBD2,once,TRBJ2-3,CASRGAGVTDTQYF,TGCGCCAGCAGGGGAGCGGGAGTGACAGATACGCAGTATTTT
TRBV7-3,.,once,TRBJ1-6,CASSLEAGPNSPLHF,TGTGCCAGCAGCTTAGAAGCAGGGCCGAATTCACCCCTCCACTTT
TRBV7-9,TRBD1,.,TRBJ2-6,CASSMTGTPGGANVLTF,TGTGCCAGCAGCATGACAGGGACCCCAGGTGGGGCCAACGTCCTGACTTTC
TRBV7-9,.,.,TRBJ1-2,CASSIPQGNNYGYTF,TGTGCCAGCAGCATCCCCCAAGGAAACAACTATGGCTACACCTTC
TRBV12-5,.,.,TRBJ2-7,CASGLEAQLTYEQYF,TGTGCTAGTGGTTTGGAGGCCCAACTTACCTACGAGCAGTACTTC
TRBV19,.,.,TRBJ1-4,CASIGGEKLFF,TGTGCCAGTATCGGGGGTGAAAAACTGTTTTTT
TRBV5-4,TRBD2,.,TRBJ2-7,CASSPTPGGTYEQYF,TGTGCCAGCAGCCCAACGCCGGGGGGAACCTACGAGCAGTACTTC
TRBV6-4,TRBD2,.,TRBJ2-7,CASSVLSGGSYEQYF,TGTGCCAGCAGTGTTCTTAGCGGGGGATCCTACGAGCAGTACTTC
TRBV7-9,.,.,TRBJ2-1,CASSSKGSSYNEQFF,TGTGCCAGCAGCTCTAAGGGCAGCTCTTACAATGAGCAGTTCTTC
TRBV2,TRBD1,few,TRBJ2-3,CASIPGQLTDTQYF,TGTGCCAGCATCCCGGGACAGCTTACAGATACGCAGTATTTT
TRBV18,.,.,TRBJ1-1,CASSPGVSRLNTEAFF,TGTGCCAGCTCACCTGGGGTCTCAAGGCTTAACACTGAAGCTTTCTTT